This entry lists 15 T cell receptor beta chains sequenced from one sample in a study of blood T cell repertoires in COVID-19. The method was immunoSEQ multiplex PCR; TCRdb's version includes in-frame clones alone and lacks a portion of them. The sample holds over 200,000 clones, approximately 87% seen once. Sequencing was done on a sample of peripheral blood. The receptors derive from a man between 60 and 75 years old who had recovered from COVID-19.

V usage is TRBV9 and J usage is TRBJ2-1, with TRBD2 identical over 12 bases. The CDR3 extends over 15 amino acids. Germline assignment: CDR1 SGDLS and CDR2 YYNGEE. With V trimmed by 4 bases and J by 13 bases, 12 bases remained unmatched. CDR3 protein: CASSPTSGGPGTQFF. The CDR3 coding sequence is TGTGCCAGCAGCCCGACTAGCGGGGGCCCGGGTACCCAGTTCTTC. Looking up the rest from reference TRBV9 and TRBJ2-1 gives the full variable domain: DSGVTQTPKHLITATGQRVTLRCSPRSGDLSVYWYQQSLDQGLQFLIQYYNGEERAKGNILERFSAQQFPDLHSELNLSSLELGDSALYFCASSPTSGGPGTQFFGPGTRLTVL.

The V gene is TRBV6-5, the J gene TRBJ1-1; 8 bases align to TRBD1. Germline assignment: CDR1 MNHEY and CDR2 SVGAGI. Trimming took 5 bases from V and 1 from J; bases not matched to a gene: 6. CDR3 size: 15 residues. CDR3 DNA sequence: TGTGCCAGCAGTCGTTCAGGGGGCGAGAACACTGAAGCTTTCTTT. Protein sequence: CASSRSGGENTEAFF.

The genes are TRBV6-2 or TRBV6-3 and TRBJ2-5; tentative D call: TRBD2 (6 bases). The CDR3 extends over 19 amino acids. Trimming stripped 5 bases from V and 5 bases from J, with 30 bases between. The germline V gene has CDR1 MNHEY and CDR2 SVGEGT. The CDR3 reads CASSQHSSEYGTLTETQYF. The CDR3 nucleotides read TGTGCCAGCAGTCAACACTCTAGCGAATATGGGACTCTGACTGAGACCCAGTACTTC.

The rearrangement uses TRBV28 and TRBJ2-2, with unresolved D. Trimming took off 3 bases at V and 1 base at J, with 9 bases between the two ends. Germline CDR1 is MDHEN and CDR2 is SYDVKM. There are 15 residues in the CDR3. The DNA of the CDR3 is TGTGCCAGCAGTTTCCCACAGATGAACACCGGGGAGCTGTTTTTT. This codes for CASSFPQMNTGELFF.

The J gene is TRBJ2-7, the V gene TRBV6-2 or TRBV6-3, with 8 bases identical to TRBD2. The CDR3 totals 18 residues. Germline-derived CDR1 and CDR2 are MNHEY and SVGEGT. Unmatched junction bases numbered 16, after V lost 2 bases and J lost 4 bases. As DNA, the CDR3 is TGTGCCAGCAGTTACGGCGGCAGATCCAGCGGGGGACTTTACGAGCAGTACTTC. It yields the protein CASSYGGRSSGGLYEQYF.

This clone was detected only a few times. This chain connects TRBV4-3 to TRBJ2-7; 8 positions match TRBD1. The CDR3 totals 16 residues. V was pared by 5 bases and J by 0 bases, with 9 bases of the junction left unmatched. Germline lookup yields CDR1 LGHNA and CDR2 YSLEER. Here the CDR3 reads CASSLSPDRGSYEQYF. The CDR3 region has the DNA TGCGCCAGCAGCTTAAGCCCCGACAGGGGCTCCTACGAGCAGTACTTC.

This chain links TRBV25-1 with TRBJ2-5, with D possibly being TRBD1 (5 bases). Germline V gene sequence: CDR1 MGHDK, CDR2 SYGVNS. The CDR3 length is 16 residues. The V end lost 3 bases, the J end lost 0 bases, and 14 bases lay between the germline ends. The CDR3 region is CASSDIQGFYQETQYF. For the CDR3, the DNA is TGTGCCAGCAGTGACATCCAGGGTTTTTACCAAGAGACCCAGTACTTC.

This rearrangement joins TRBV28 to TRBJ1-5; TRBD1 aligns across 7 bases. There are 16 residues in the CDR3. Looked up from germline, CDR1 is MDHEN and CDR2 is SYDVKM. V was pared by 8 bases and J by 3 bases, with 13 bases of the junction left unmatched. CDR3 in amino acids: CASLDRQGTINQPQHF. CDR3 coding DNA: TGTGCCAGCCTCGATCGACAGGGAACTATCAATCAGCCCCAGCATTTT.

The chain uses TRBV13 and TRBJ2-6; a weak D match, TRBD2 (5 bases). The CDR3 is made up of 20 amino acids. Per germline, CDR1 PRHDT and CDR2 FYEKMQ (reference sequence). Trimming left V 6 bases short and J 3 bases short, with 27 bases between. The CDR3 DNA follows: TGTGCCAGCAGTCCTCTTATCCAGGTGGCGGGCTCCGTTGGGGCCAACGTCCTGACTTTC. Residues: CASSPLIQVAGSVGANVLTF.

V and J are TRBV2 and TRBJ2-3; 7 nucleotides line up with TRBD1. V lost 7 bases to trimming and J lost 2 bases; unmatched junction nucleotides: 3. This CDR3 is 13 amino acids long. Germline CDR1 is SNHLY and CDR2 is FYNNEI. CDR3: CASTGQLTDTQYF. The CDR3 DNA sequence: TGTGCCAGCACGGGACAGCTCACAGATACGCAGTATTTT.

Here the CDR3 DNA reads TGTGCCAGCGTAGCTGCAGGGCGGCTGGGAAACACCATATATTTT. Its translation is CASVAAGRLGNTIYF. The genes are TRBV11-3 and TRBJ1-3, with D tentatively TRBD1 (5 bases). Germline loops: CDR1 SGHNT, CDR2 YENEEA. The CDR3 has 15 amino acids. Trimming removed 8 bases from V and 4 bases from J, with 18 bases in between. Filled out from reference TRBV11-3 and TRBJ1-3, the complete variable domain reads EAGVVQSPRYKIIEKKQPVAFWCNPISGHNTLYWYLQNLGQGPELLIRYENEEAVDDSQLPKDRFSAERLKGVDSTLKIQPAELGDSAVYLCASVAAGRLGNTIYFGEGSWLTVV.

The rearrangement uses TRBV5-5 and TRBJ2-7; TRBD1 agrees at 9 bases. V shed 3 bases and J 4 bases; nucleotides not matched to a gene: 8. Germline CDR1 and CDR2: SGHKS and YYEKEE (reference sequence). The CDR3 contains 15 residues. CDR3: CASSSPYRGQYEQYF. CDR3 in DNA: TGTGCCAGCAGCTCCCCCTACAGGGGGCAGTACGAGCAGTACTTC.

The rearrangement uses TRBV18 and TRBJ2-7; D is ambiguous. The V end lost 4 bases, the J end lost 7 bases, and 20 bases lay between the germline ends. Germline V lookup: CDR1 KGHSH, CDR2 LQKENI. This CDR3 contains 15 residues. Here the CDR3 DNA reads TGTGCCAGCTCACTGTCCGCGACGAAGCAGGAAGAGCAGTACTTC. Translating gives CASSLSATKQEEQYF. The full variable domain, completed using reference TRBV18 and TRBJ2-7, is NAGVMQNPRHLVRRRGQEARLRCSPMKGHSHVYWYRQLPEEGLKFMVYLQKENIIDESGMPKERFSAEFPKEGPSILRIQQVVRGDSAAYFCASSLSATKQEEQYFGPGTRLTVT.

The rearrangement links TRBV28 to TRBJ2-7, with TRBD2 matching 9 bases. J lost 6 bases, V lost 5 bases, and 14 bases had no gene match. Germline CDR1 MDHEN, CDR2 SYDVKM. The CDR3 sequence is 16 residues long. The CDR3 DNA is TGTGCCAGCAGTCGAACCCTAGCGGGACACTACGGCGAGCAGTACTTC. Amino acids: CASSRTLAGHYGEQYF.

This chain links TRBV9 with TRBJ1-4, with TRBD1 as a possible D gene (5 bases). The CDR3 contains 15 residues. Trimming took 3 bases from V and 7 from J, leaving 16 bases between them. The V gene's germline CDR1 is SGDLS and CDR2 YYNGEE. CDR3 loop: CASSAPGGAGEKLFF. DNA of the CDR3: TGTGCCAGCAGCGCCCCTGGAGGGGCCGGTGAAAAACTGTTTTTT.